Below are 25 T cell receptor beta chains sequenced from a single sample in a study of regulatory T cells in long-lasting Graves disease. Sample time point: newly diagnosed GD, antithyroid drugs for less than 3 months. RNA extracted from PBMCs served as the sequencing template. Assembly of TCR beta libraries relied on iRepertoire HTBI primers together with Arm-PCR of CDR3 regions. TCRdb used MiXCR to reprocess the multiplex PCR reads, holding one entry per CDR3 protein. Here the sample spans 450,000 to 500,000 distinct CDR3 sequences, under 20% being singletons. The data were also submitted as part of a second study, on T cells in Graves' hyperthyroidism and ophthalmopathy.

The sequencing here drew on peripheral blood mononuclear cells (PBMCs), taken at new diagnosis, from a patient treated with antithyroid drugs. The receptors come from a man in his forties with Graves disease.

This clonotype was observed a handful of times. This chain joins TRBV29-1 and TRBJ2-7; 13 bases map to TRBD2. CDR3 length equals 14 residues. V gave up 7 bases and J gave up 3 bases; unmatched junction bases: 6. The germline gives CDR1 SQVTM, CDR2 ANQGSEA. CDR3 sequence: CSARTSGRYYEQYF. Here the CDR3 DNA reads TGCAGCGCTAGGACTAGCGGGAGATACTACGAGCAGTACTTC.

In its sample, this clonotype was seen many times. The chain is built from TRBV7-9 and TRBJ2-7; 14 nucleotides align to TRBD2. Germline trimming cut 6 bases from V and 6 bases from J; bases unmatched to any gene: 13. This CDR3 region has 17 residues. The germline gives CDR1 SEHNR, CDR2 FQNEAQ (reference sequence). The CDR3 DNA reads TGTGCCAGCAGACCCGCCCTCGGACTAGCGGGAGGTCCCGAGCAGTACTTC. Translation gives CASRPALGLAGGPEQYF. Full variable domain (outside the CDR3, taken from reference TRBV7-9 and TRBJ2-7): DTGVSQNPRHKITKRGQNVTFRCDPISEHNRLYWYRQTLGQGPEFLTYFQNEAQLEKSRLLSDRFSAERPKGSFSTLEIQRTEQGDSAMYLCASRPALGLAGGPEQYFGPGTRLTVT.

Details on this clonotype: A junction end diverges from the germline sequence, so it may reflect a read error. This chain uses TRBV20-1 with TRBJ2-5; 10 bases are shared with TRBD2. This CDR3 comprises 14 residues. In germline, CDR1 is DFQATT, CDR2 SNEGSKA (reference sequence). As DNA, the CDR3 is TGCAGTGCTAGTAGTGGGCTAGCGGGAGAGACCCGGTACTTC. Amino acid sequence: CSASSGLAGETRYF.

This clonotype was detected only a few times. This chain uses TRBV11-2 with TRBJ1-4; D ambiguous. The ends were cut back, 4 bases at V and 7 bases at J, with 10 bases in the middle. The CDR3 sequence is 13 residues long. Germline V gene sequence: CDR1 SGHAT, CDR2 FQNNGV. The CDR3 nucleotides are TGTGCCAGCAGCTCCCCCACACTTGAAAAACTGTTTTTT. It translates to CASSSPTLEKLFF.

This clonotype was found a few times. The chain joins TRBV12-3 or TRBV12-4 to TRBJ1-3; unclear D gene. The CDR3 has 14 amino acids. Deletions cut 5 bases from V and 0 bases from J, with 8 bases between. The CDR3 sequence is CASSHPNSGNTIYF. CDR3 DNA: TGTGCCAGCAGTCATCCGAACTCTGGAAACACCATATATTTT.

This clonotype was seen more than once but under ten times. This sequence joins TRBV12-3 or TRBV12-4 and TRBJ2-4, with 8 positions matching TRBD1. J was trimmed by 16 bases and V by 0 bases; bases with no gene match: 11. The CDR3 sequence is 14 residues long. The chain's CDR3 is CASSLAGTETGVYF. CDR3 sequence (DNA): TGTGCCAGCAGTTTAGCGGGGACTGAGACAGGGGTTTACTTC.

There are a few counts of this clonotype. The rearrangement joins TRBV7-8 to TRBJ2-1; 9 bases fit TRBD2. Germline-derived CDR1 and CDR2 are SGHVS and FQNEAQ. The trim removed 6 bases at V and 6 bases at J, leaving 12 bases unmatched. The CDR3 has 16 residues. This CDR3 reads CASRQGGLALFNEQFF. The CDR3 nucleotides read TGTGCCAGCAGACAAGGGGGACTAGCTCTCTTCAATGAGCAGTTCTTC.

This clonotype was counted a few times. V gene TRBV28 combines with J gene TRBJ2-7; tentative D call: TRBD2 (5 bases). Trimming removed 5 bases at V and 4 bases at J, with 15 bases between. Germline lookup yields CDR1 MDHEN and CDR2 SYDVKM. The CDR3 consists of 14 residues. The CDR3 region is CASSRGGGLYEQYF. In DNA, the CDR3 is TGTGCCAGCAGTCGTGGAGGCGGTCTTTACGAGCAGTACTTC.

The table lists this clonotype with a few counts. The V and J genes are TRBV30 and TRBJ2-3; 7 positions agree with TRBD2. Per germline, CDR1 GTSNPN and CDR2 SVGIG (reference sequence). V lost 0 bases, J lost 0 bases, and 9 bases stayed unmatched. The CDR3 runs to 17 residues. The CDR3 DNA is TGTGCCTGGAGTGTAGGCGGGAGCTCACCTAGCACAGATACGCAGTATTTT. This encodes CAWSVGGSSPSTDTQYF.

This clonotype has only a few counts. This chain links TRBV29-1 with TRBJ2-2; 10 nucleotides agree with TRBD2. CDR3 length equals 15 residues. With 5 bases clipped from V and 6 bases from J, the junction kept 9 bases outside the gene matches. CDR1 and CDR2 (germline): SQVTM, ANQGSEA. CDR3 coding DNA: TGCAGCGTTACCCAGCGGGAGGGAGATTCCGGGGAGCTGTTTTTT. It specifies CSVTQREGDSGELFF.

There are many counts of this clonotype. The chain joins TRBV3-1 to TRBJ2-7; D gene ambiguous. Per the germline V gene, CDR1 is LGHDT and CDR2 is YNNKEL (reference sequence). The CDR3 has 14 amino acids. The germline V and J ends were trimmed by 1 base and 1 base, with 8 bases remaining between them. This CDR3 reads CASSQAIGSYEQYF. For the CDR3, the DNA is TGTGCCAGCAGCCAAGCCATCGGATCCTACGAGCAGTACTTC.

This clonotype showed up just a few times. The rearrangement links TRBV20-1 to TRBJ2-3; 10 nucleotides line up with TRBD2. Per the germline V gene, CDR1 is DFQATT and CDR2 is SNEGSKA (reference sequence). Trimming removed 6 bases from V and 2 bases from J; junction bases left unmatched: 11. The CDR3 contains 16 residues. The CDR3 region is CSASQRAGGITDTQYF. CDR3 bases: TGCAGTGCCTCCCAACGAGCGGGAGGGATCACAGATACGCAGTATTTT.

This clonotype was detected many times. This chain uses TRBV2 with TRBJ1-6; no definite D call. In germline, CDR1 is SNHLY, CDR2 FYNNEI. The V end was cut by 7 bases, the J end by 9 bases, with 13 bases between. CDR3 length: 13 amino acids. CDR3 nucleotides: TGTGCCAGCAACCGGGGTCTACCTTCACCCCTCCACTTT. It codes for CASNRGLPSPLHF.

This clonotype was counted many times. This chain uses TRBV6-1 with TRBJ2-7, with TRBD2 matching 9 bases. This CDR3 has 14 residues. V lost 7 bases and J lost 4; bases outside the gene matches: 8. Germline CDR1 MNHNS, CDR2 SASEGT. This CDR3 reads CASTVSGRFYEQYF. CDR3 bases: TGTGCCAGCACCGTAAGCGGGAGGTTTTACGAGCAGTACTTC.

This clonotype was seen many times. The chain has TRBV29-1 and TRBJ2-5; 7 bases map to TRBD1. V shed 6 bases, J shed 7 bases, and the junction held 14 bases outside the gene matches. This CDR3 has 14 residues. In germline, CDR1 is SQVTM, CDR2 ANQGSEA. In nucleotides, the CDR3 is TGCAGCGTGGGGTCGCTAGGGCACAGGGGGACCCAGTACTTC. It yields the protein CSVGSLGHRGTQYF.

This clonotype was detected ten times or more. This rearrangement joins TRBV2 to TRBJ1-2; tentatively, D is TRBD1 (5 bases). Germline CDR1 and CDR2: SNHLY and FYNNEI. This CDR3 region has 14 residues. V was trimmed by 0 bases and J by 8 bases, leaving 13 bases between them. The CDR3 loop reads CASSEAEGFRGYTF. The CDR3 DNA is TGTGCCAGCAGTGAAGCCGAGGGGTTTCGCGGCTACACCTTC.

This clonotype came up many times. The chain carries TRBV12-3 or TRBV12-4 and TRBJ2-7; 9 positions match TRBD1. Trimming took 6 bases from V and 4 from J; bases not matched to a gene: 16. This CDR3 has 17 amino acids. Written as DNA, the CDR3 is TGTGCCAGCAGACCTCCCGGGACAGGGAGCGGTAGGTACGAGCAGTACTTC. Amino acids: CASRPPGTGSGRYEQYF.

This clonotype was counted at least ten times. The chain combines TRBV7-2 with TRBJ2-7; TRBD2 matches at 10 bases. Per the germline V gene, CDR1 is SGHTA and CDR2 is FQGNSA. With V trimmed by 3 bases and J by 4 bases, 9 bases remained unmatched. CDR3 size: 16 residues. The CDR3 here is CASSFKASGRSYEQYF. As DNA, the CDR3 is TGTGCCAGCAGCTTCAAGGCTAGCGGGAGAAGTTACGAGCAGTACTTC. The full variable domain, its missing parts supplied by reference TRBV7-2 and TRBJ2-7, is GAGVSQSPSNKVTEKGKDVELRCDPISGHTALYWYRQSLGQGLEFLIYFQGNSAPDKSGLPSDRFSAERTGGSVSTLTIQRTQQEDSAVYLCASSFKASGRSYEQYFGPGTRLTVT.

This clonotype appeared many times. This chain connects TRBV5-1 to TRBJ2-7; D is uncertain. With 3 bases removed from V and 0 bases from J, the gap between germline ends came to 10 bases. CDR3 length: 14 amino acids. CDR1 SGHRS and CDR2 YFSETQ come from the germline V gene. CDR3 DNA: TGCGCCAGCAGCTCGCCAGGCCGCTCCTACGAGCAGTACTTC. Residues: CASSSPGRSYEQYF. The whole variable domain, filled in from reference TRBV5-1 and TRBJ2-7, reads KAGVTQTPRYLIKTRGQQVTLSCSPISGHRSVSWYQQTPGQGLQFLFEYFSETQRNKGNFPGRFSGRQFSNSRSEMNVSTLELGDSALYLCASSSPGRSYEQYFGPGTRLTVT.

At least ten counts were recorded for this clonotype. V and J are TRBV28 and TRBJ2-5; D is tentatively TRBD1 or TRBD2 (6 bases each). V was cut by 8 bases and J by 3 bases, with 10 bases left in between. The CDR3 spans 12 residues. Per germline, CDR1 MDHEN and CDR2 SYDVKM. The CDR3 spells CASGGQKETQYF. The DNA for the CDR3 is TGTGCCAGCGGGGGGCAGAAAGAGACCCAGTACTTC.

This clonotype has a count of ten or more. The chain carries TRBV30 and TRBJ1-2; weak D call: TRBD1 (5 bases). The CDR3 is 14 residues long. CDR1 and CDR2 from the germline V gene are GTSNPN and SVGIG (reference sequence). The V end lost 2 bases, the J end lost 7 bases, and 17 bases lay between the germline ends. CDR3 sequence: CAWSTLSGAVGYTF. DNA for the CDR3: TGTGCCTGGAGTACTCTATCTGGGGCGGTTGGCTACACCTTC.

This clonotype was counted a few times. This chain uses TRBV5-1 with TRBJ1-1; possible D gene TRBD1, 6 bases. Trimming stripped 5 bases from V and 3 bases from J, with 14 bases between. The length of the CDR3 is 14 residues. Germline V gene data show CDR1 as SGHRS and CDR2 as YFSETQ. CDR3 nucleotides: TGCGCCAGCAGTGTACAGGGTGGAGACACTGAAGCTTTCTTT. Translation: CASSVQGGDTEAFF.

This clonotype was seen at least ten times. In DNA form, the CDR3 reads TGCAGTGCTAGAGATAACAGGGAAAACATTCAGTACTTC. This translates into CSARDNRENIQYF. The chain employs TRBV20-1 and TRBJ2-4; D might be TRBD1 (6 bases). Trimming shortened V by 0 bases and J by 5 bases, and 8 bases separated the two germline ends. Germline V gene data show CDR1 as DFQATT and CDR2 as SNEGSKA (reference sequence). There are 13 residues in the CDR3.

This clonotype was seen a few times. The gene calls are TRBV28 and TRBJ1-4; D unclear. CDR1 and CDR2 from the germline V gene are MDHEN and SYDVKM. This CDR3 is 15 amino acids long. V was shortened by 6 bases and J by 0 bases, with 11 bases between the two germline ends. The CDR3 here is CASSWNGATNEKLFF. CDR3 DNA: TGTGCCAGCAGCTGGAACGGCGCAACTAATGAAAAACTGTTTTTT.

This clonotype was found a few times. The CDR3 coding sequence is TGTGCCACCAGCCGAGGTTTGAACACTGAAGCTTTCTTT. Its translation is CATSRGLNTEAFF. The chain employs TRBV15 and TRBJ1-1; no reliable D call. CDR3 length: 13 residues. Trimming stripped 5 bases from V and 0 bases from J, with 7 bases between. Looked up from germline, CDR1 is LNHNV and CDR2 is YYDKDF (reference sequence).